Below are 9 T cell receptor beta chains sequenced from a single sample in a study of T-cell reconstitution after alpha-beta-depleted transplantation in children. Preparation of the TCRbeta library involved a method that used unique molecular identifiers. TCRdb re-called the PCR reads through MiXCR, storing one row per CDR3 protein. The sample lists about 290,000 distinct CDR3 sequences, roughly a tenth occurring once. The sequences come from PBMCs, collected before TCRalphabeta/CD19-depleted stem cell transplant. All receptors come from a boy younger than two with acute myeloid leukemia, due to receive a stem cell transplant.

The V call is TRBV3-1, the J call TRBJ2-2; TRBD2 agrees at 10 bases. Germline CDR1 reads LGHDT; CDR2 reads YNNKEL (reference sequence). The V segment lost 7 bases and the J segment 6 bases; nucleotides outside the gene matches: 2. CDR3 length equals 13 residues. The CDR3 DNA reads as TGTGCCAGCATCAGCGGGGGGGCCGGGGAGCTGTTTTTT. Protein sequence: CASISGGAGELFF.

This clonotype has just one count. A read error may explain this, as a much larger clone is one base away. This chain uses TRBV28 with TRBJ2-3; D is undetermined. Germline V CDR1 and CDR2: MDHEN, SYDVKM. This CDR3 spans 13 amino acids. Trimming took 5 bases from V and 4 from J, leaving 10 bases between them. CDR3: CASSRYTADTQYF. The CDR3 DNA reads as TGTGCCAGCAGTCGCTACACGGCAGATACGCAGTATTTT.

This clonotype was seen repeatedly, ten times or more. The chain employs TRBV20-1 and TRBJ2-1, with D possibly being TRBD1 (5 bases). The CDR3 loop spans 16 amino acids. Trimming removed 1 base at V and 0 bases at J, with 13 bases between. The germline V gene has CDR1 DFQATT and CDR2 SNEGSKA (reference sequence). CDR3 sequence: CSARGPQGRSYNEQFF. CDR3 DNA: TGCAGTGCTAGAGGTCCCCAGGGCCGCTCCTACAATGAGCAGTTCTTC.

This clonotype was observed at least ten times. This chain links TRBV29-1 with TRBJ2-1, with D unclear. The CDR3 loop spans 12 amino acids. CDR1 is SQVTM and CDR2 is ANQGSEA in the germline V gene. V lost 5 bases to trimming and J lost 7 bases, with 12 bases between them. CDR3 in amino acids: CSVLWAGNEQFF. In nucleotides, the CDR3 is TGCAGCGTTTTGTGGGCCGGGAATGAGCAGTTCTTC.

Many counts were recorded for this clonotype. CDR3 in amino acids: CASTFGMSDQETQYF. The CDR3 bases are TGTGCCAGCACCTTTGGGATGTCGGACCAAGAGACCCAGTACTTC. The rearrangement uses TRBV7-2 and TRBJ2-5; no clear D. V dropped 7 bases and J dropped 0 bases, with 15 bases sitting between them. The germline V gene has CDR1 SGHTA and CDR2 FQGNSA. The CDR3 has 15 residues.

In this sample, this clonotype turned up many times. DNA of the CDR3: TGTGCCAGCAGCTTAACTAGAGCGTACAATGAGCAGTTCTTC. Translating it yields CASSLTRAYNEQFF. The gene calls are TRBV11-1 and TRBJ2-1; tentative D call: TRBD2 (5 bases). Germline CDR1 is SGHAT and CDR2 is FQDESV (reference sequence). This CDR3 is built from 14 residues. Trimming shortened V by 2 bases and J by 4 bases, and 9 bases separated the two germline ends.

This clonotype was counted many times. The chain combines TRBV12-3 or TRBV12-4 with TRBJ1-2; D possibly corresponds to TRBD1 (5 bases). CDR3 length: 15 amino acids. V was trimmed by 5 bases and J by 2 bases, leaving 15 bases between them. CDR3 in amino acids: CASSGTLLGNYGYTF. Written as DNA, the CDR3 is TGTGCCAGCAGTGGGACTCTCTTAGGGAACTATGGCTACACCTTC.

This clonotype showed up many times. The chain's CDR3 is CASSLEPGGNQPQHF. CDR3 bases: TGTGCCAGCAGCTTAGAACCAGGGGGCAATCAGCCCCAGCATTTT. This chain joins TRBV7-2 and TRBJ1-5; possible D gene TRBD1, 6 bases. The CDR3 has 15 amino acids. Trimming left V 1 base short and J 2 bases short, with 9 bases between. CDR1 is SGHTA, CDR2 FQGNSA, per germline.

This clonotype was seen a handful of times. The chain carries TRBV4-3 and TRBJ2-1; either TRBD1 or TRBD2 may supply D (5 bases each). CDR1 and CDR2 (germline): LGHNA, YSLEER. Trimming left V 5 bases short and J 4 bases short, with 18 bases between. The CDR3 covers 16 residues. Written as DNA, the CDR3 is TGCGCCAGCAGCACCCCCGCAGGGAGAAGTTACAATGAGCAGTTCTTC. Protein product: CASSTPAGRSYNEQFF.